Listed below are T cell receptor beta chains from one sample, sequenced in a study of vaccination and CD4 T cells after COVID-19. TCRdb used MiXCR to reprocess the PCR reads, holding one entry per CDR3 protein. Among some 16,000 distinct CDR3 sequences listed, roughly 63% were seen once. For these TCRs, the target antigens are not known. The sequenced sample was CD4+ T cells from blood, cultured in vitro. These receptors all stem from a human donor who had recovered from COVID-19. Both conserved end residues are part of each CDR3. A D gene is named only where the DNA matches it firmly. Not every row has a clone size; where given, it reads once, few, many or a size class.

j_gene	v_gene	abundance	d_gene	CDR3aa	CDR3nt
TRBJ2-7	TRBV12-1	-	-	CASSWDTGTGRHEQYF	TGTGCCAGCAGCTGGGACACCGGGACAGGGCGGCACGAGCAGTACTTC
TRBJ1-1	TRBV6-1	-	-	CASGRGAGESEAFF	TGTGCCAGCGGAAGGGGGGCAGGTGAGAGTGAAGCTTTCTTT
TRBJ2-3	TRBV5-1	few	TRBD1	CASSLRDRATDTQYF	TGCGCCAGCAGCCTCCGGGACAGAGCCACAGATACGCAGTATTTT
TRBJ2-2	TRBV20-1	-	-	CSAPGQNTGELFF	TGCAGTGCCCCGGGACAGAACACCGGGGAGCTGTTTTTT
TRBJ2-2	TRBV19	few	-	CASSMGRDTGELFF	TGTGCCAGTAGTATGGGTCGAGACACCGGGGAGCTGTTTTTT
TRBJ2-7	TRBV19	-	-	CASSIDLLTGTYEQYF	TGTGCCAGTAGTATAGATCTGCTTACCGGCACCTACGAGCAGTACTTC
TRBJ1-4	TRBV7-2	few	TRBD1	CASSSQTGPNEKLFF	TGTGCCAGCAGCTCTCAGACAGGGCCCAATGAAAAACTGTTTTTT
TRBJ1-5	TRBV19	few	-	CASSRTGHLNQPQHF	TGTGCCAGTAGTCGTACAGGGCACCTTAATCAGCCCCAGCATTTT
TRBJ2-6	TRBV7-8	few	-	CASSWRFSGANVLTF	TGTGCCAGCAGCTGGAGGTTCTCTGGGGCCAACGTCCTGACTTTC
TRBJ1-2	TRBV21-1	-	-	CASGSLGGPGYTF	TGTGCCAGCGGTTCCTTAGGGGGCCCTGGCTACACCTTC
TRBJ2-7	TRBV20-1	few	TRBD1	CSAHKTGAKSYEQYF	TGCAGTGCCCACAAGACAGGGGCGAAATCCTACGAGCAGTACTTC
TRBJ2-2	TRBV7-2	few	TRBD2	CASSLFGLVSGELFF	TGTGCCAGCAGCTTATTCGGACTAGTCTCCGGGGAGCTGTTTTTT
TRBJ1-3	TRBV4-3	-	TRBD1	CASSQDSGQGVSGNTIYF	TGCGCCAGCAGCCAAGATTCGGGACAGGGTGTCTCGGGAAACACCATATATTTT
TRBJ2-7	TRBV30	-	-	CAWSSLSGAFSYEQYF	TGTGCCTGGAGTTCCCTGTCCGGGGCCTTTTCCTACGAGCAGTACTTC
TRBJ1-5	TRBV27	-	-	CASSLDRNQPQHF	TGTGCCAGCAGTTTAGACAGGAATCAGCCCCAGCATTTT
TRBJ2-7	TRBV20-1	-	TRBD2	CSASRLAGSYEQYF	TGCAGTGCTTCCCGATTAGCGGGCTCCTACGAGCAGTACTTC
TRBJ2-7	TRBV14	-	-	CASSPLYQGVQYF	TGTGCCAGCAGCCCCCTTTACCAGGGTGTCCAGTACTTC
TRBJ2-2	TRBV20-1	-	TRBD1	CSAPPGQGATGELFF	TGCAGTGCTCCACCGGGACAGGGGGCAACCGGGGAGCTGTTTTTT
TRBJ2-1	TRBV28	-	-	CASRGRGPYNEQFF	TGTGCCAGCAGGGGGCGGGGTCCCTACAATGAGCAGTTCTTC
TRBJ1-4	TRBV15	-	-	CATSRAKEKLFF	TGTGCCACCTCCAGGGCGAAGGAAAAACTGTTTTTT
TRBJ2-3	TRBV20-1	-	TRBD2	CSASLPGGAGDTQYF	TGCAGTGCTAGCCTCCCCGGGGGGGCCGGAGATACGCAGTATTTT
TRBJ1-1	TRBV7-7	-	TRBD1	CASSLRQGAEAFF	TGTGCTAGCAGCTTACGACAGGGCGCTGAAGCTTTCTTT